The T cell receptor beta chain described here comes from a study of cytomegalovirus exposure and HLA in healthy donors. The CDR3 sequence is 17 residues long. Germline CDR1 reads SNHLY; CDR2 reads FYNNEI. V lost 9 bases and J lost 3; bases outside the gene matches: 16. This clone was detected a few times. The antigen is undetermined. Study conclusions and caveats: A reported reduction in N-insertions relative to the roughly 710-donor mean was seen in an Asian-associated ancestry cluster in a later analysis. There were three CMV-associated chains whose specificity for CMV antigens was confirmed in vitro.

PCR primers comprised 60 Vbeta and 13 Jbeta primers. Clones were read by immunoSEQ multiplex PCR, and TCRdb kept only the in-frame ones, dropping some. The table lists roughly 150,000 clones, approximately 73% of them singletons, with 10% in the top ten. V is TRBV2 and J is TRBJ2-3; TRBD1 agrees at 9 bases. The receptor's source is a man younger than 40 in good health and CMV-seropositive. The material sequenced was PBMCs. The CDR3 DNA reads as TGTGCCAGAGAGACCCGGACAGGGGCAATACTAACAGATACGCAGTATTTT. Translated: CARETRTGAILTDTQYF.